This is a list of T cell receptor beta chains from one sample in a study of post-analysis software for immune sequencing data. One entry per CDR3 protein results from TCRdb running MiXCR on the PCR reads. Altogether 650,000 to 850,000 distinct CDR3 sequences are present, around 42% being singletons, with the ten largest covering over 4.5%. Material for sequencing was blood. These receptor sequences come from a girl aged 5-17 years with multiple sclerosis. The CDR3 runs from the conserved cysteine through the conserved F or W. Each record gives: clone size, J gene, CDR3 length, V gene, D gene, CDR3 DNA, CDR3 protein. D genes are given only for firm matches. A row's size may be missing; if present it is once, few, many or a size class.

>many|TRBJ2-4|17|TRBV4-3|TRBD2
TGCGCCAGCAGCCAAGATAGGGGCGGGAGGGCCGCGAACATTCAGTACTTC
CASSQDRGGRAANIQYF
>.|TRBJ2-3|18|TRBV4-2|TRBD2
TGTGCCAGCAGCCCTGACGGGACTAGCGGGAGAGGACCAGATACGCAGTATTTT
CASSPDGTSGRGPDTQYF
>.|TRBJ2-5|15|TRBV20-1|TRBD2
TGCAGTGCTAGACTAGCGGGAGTACGGCACGAGACCCAGTACTTC
CSARLAGVRHETQYF
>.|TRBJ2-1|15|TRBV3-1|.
TGTGCCAGCACTAGCGCGGGGCGAGGACGGAATGAGCAGTTCTTC
CASTSAGRGRNEQFF
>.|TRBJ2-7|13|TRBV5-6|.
TGTGCCAGCAGCTTGACCACCGGCTACGAGCAGTACTTC
CASSLTTGYEQYF
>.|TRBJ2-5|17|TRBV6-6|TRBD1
TGTGCCAGCAGCTACCACCTAAGGGACAGAACACCGGAGACCCAGTACTTC
CASSYHLRDRTPETQYF
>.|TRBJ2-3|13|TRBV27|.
TGTGCCACCTCAACACTGTTAGGAGATACGCAGTATTTT
CATSTLLGDTQYF
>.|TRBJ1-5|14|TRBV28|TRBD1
TGTGCCAGCAGTCCTAGGACAGGCTATCAGCCCCAGCATTTT
CASSPRTGYQPQHF
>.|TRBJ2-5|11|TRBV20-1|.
TGCAGTGCAATGGGGAAAGAGACCCAGTACTTC
CSAMGKETQYF
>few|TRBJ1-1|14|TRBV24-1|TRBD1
TGTGCCACCAGCCAACGGGACAGGGGGACGGGGGCTTTCTTT
CATSQRDRGTGAFF
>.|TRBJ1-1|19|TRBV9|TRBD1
TGTGCCAGCGGCGTAGGGGACAGGGCCGGGGGGAGAGGATACACTGAAGCTTTCTTT
CASGVGDRAGGRGYTEAFF
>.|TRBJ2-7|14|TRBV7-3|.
TGTGCCAGCAGCTTAAGCGGGGGCACCCACGAGCAGTACTTC
CASSLSGGTHEQYF
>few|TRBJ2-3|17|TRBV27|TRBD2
TGTGCCAGCAGTCTCGGGAGGGGGACTAGCGGCACAGATACGCAGTATTTT
CASSLGRGTSGTDTQYF
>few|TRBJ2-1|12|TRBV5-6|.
TGTGCCAGCAGCTTTGCCTACAATGAGCAGTTCTTC
CASSFAYNEQFF
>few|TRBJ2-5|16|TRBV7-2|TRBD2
TGTGCCAGCAGCACGACGACAGGACGGGGGGGTGAGACCCAGTACTTC
CASSTTTGRGGETQYF
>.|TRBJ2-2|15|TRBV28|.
TGTGCCAGCAGGCTCGGCGGGACTTACACCGGGGAGCTGTTTTTT
CASRLGGTYTGELFF
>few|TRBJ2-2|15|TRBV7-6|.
TGTGCCAGCAGCTTAGATCCGGGACTGGGCGGGGAGCTGTTTTTT
CASSLDPGLGGELFF
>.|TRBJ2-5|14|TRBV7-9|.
TGTGCCAGCAGCCAAGGGACACACCAAGAGACCCAGTACTTC
CASSQGTHQETQYF
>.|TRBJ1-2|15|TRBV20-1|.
TGCAGTGCTAGAGCCGTAGGAACAGTGGGCTATGGCTACACCTTC
CSARAVGTVGYGYTF
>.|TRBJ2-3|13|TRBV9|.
TGTGCCAGCAGCGTAGGGACGGCAGATACGCAGTATTTT
CASSVGTADTQYF
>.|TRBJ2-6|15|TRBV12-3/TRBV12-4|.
TGTGCCAGCAAATTAGGGCCCTCTGGGGCCAACGTCCTGACTTTC
CASKLGPSGANVLTF
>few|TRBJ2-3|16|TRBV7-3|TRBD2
TGTGCCAGCAGCTCCGGAGCGGGGGCTAGCACAGATACGCAGTATTTT
CASSSGAGASTDTQYF
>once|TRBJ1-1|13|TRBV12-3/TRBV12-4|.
TGTGCCAGCAGTCCACCAAAAAGCGTGGGAGCTTTCTTT
CASSPPKSVGAFF
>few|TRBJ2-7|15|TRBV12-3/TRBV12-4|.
TGTGCCAGCAGCAAGCGGACTCAAGAACACTACGAGCAGTACTTC
CASSKRTQEHYEQYF
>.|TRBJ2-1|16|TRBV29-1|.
TGCAGCGTTGACGTGAGACTACCCAGCTCCTACAATGAGCAGTTCTTC
CSVDVRLPSSYNEQFF
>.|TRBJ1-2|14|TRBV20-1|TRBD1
TGCAGTGCTTTGATCTCCCAGGGGGCGAGCGGCTACACCTTC
CSALISQGASGYTF
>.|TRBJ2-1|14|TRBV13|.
TGTGCCAGCAGCAGCCGCAGGAATCACAATGAGCAGTTCTTC
CASSSRRNHNEQFF
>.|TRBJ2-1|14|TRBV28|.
TGTGCCAGCAGCCAAACTTACAGGGAAAATGAGCAGTTCTTC
CASSQTYRENEQFF
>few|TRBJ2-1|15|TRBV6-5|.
TGTGCCAGCAGTTACTCGGGGGCCCCGGGAACGGAGCAGTTCTTC
CASSYSGAPGTEQFF
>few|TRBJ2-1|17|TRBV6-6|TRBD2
TGTGCCAGCAGCCCGAAGAGCGGGAGAGGTTCCTACAATGAGCAGTTCTTC
CASSPKSGRGSYNEQFF
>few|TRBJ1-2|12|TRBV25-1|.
TGTGCCAGCAGTGACGGCATTGGTGGCTACACCTTC
CASSDGIGGYTF
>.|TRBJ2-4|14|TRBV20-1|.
TGCAGTGCTAGACTCTCCCCCGGTTGGTTCATTCAGTACTTC
CSARLSPGWFIQYF
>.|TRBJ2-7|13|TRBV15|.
TGTGCCACCAGCAGAGGCCTCTCCTACGAGCAGTACTTC
CATSRGLSYEQYF
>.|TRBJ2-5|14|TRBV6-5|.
TGTGCCAGCAGTTACAGGACGAGTGGGGAGACCCAGTACTTC
CASSYRTSGETQYF
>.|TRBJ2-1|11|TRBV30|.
TGTGCCTGGAGTGTACGAGACTATCTGTTCTTC
CAWSVRDYLFF
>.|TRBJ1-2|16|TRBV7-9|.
TGTGCCAGCAGCTTAGGAGGACCTGACCTTAACTATGGCTACACCTTC
CASSLGGPDLNYGYTF